These 32 T cell receptor beta chains share one sample of origin, sequenced in a study of T cell responses to AZD1222 COVID-19 vaccine. Sequencing was performed with immunoSEQ multiplex PCR; in TCRdb, only in-frame clones are kept and a portion is missing. The repertoire has over 140,000 clones, 80% to 95% of them found once; the top ten carry 3% to 4.5%. This sample comprised peripheral blood, obtained 28 days after the second AZD1222 dose. Receptor source: an adult who received the AZD1222 COVID-19 vaccine.

The rearrangement joins TRBV9 to TRBJ1-4; 12 nucleotides match TRBD1. Germline lookup yields CDR1 SGDLS and CDR2 YYNGEE. CDR3 length equals 16 residues. With V trimmed by 4 bases and J by 8 bases, 9 bases remained unmatched. The CDR3 sequence is CASSTGQGAGAEKLFF. The DNA of the CDR3 is TGTGCCAGCAGCACGGGACAGGGGGCGGGGGCCGAAAAACTGTTTTTT.

The V call is TRBV5-1, the J call TRBJ1-2; 11 positions agree with TRBD1. Losses at the gene ends were 3 bases for V and 8 bases for J; bases not matched to a gene: 3. CDR1 SGHRS and CDR2 YFSETQ come from the germline V gene. The CDR3 covers 13 residues. The CDR3 sequence is CASSSGQGEGYTF. In DNA form, the CDR3 reads TGCGCCAGCAGCTCGGGACAGGGGGAGGGCTACACCTTC.

The rearrangement links TRBV28 to TRBJ1-6; D is perhaps TRBD1 (5 bases). Germline loops: CDR1 MDHEN, CDR2 SYDVKM. The CDR3 loop spans 15 amino acids. V lost 6 bases and J 7 bases, leaving 16 bases between the germline ends. This chain's CDR3 is CASRRDSQENSPLHF. Written as DNA, the CDR3 is TGTGCCAGCAGACGTGACAGCCAGGAGAATTCACCCCTCCACTTT. Variable domain in full (rest from reference TRBV28 and TRBJ1-6): DVKVTQSSRYLVKRTGEKVFLECVQDMDHENMFWYRQDPGLGLRLIYFSYDVKMKEKGDIPEGYSVSREKKERFSLILESASTNQTSMYLCASRRDSQENSPLHFGNGTRLTVT.

V usage is TRBV28 and J usage is TRBJ2-7, with 11 bases identical to TRBD1. This CDR3 has 16 amino acids. The junction had 6 bases not matched to a gene; V was cut back by 5 bases and J by 0 bases. The V gene's germline CDR1 is MDHEN and CDR2 SYDVKM. The CDR3 bases are TGTGCCAGCAGTCCCAGGACAGGGGGCTTCTCCTACGAGCAGTACTTC. It translates to CASSPRTGGFSYEQYF.

The gene calls are TRBV30 and TRBJ2-2; no firm D call. CDR3 length: 12 amino acids. The V gene lost 7 bases and the J gene lost 6 bases, with 12 bases spanning the gap. Germline CDR1 reads GTSNPN; CDR2 reads SVGIG (reference sequence). The CDR3 loop is CASNNGPGELFF. For the CDR3, the DNA is TGTGCCTCTAATAACGGCCCCGGGGAGCTGTTTTTT.

In regard to this clone: This specimen includes other DNA sequences encoding the same CDR3. V gene TRBV20-1 combines with J gene TRBJ2-5; D is unclear. V was pared by 5 bases and J by 0 bases, with 4 bases between. The CDR3 consists of 11 residues. Germline V gene lookup returns CDR1 DFQATT and CDR2 SNEGSKA (reference sequence). For the CDR3, the DNA is TGCAGTGCTCAGCACCAAGAGACCCAGTACTTC. Amino acid sequence: CSAQHQETQYF.

The chain links TRBV30 to TRBJ2-7; D is uncertain. CDR3 size: 13 residues. Trimming stripped 3 bases from V and 3 bases from J, with 12 bases between. Per germline, CDR1 GTSNPN and CDR2 SVGIG (reference sequence). The CDR3 DNA follows: TGTGCCTGGAGGGGCAGCTATTTCTACGAGCAGTACTTC. It translates to CAWRGSYFYEQYF.

The chain combines TRBV2 with TRBJ2-2; D call uncertain. The CDR3 length is 17 residues. In germline, CDR1 is SNHLY, CDR2 FYNNEI. Trimming removed 6 bases at V and 6 bases at J, with 23 bases between. CDR3 in DNA: TGTGCCAGCAGCCACTATCGTGTAGGCGTCGAGTCCGGGGAGCTGTTTTTT. Protein product: CASSHYRVGVESGELFF.

For the CDR3, the DNA is TGTGCCACCAGCAGAGCTAGTAGCAATCAGCCCCAGCATTTT. This gives the protein CATSRASSNQPQHF. V is TRBV15 and J is TRBJ1-5, with D unclear. The CDR3 length is 14 residues. The ends were cut back, 1 base at V and 0 bases at J, with 4 bases in the middle. CDR1 and CDR2 from the germline V gene are LNHNV and YYDKDF (reference sequence).

The table lists this clone with a few counts. V and J are TRBV18 and TRBJ2-2, with 7 bases matching TRBD2. The CDR3 length is 15 residues. Trimming at V came to 2 bases and at J to 1 base, leaving 1 base not matched to a gene. The germline V gene has CDR1 KGHSH and CDR2 LQKENI. As DNA, the CDR3 is TGTGCCAGCTCACCAGCTAGCGGGAACACCGGGGAGCTGTTTTTT. Translating gives CASSPASGNTGELFF.

The V gene is TRBV28, the J gene TRBJ1-4; unclear D gene. Germline V CDR1 and CDR2: MDHEN, SYDVKM. The V and J ends lost 3 bases and 8 bases respectively, with 16 bases between them. The CDR3 contains 15 residues. The CDR3 sequence is CASSFTTGRVEKLFF. As DNA, the CDR3 is TGTGCCAGCAGTTTCACGACCGGGAGGGTCGAAAAACTGTTTTTT.

V and J are TRBV9 and TRBJ1-2, with D unresolved. CDR1 and CDR2 from the germline V gene are SGDLS and YYNGEE. Trimming shortened V by 3 bases and J by 4 bases, and 7 bases separated the two germline ends. The CDR3 runs 12 residues. As DNA, the CDR3 is TGTGCCAGCAGCGGCGATAGCTATGGCTACACCTTC. Translation gives CASSGDSYGYTF.

The gene calls are TRBV27 and TRBJ2-7, with D possibly matching TRBD1 (6 bases). V dropped 6 bases and J dropped 10 bases, with 19 bases sitting between them. CDR1 MNHEY and CDR2 SMNVEV come from the germline V gene (reference sequence). This CDR3 contains 13 residues. CDR3 residues: CASSPRGSAYQYF. CDR3 coding DNA: TGTGCCAGCAGCCCTAGGGGGTCGGCGTATCAGTACTTC.

The chain employs TRBV20-1 and TRBJ2-3; D gene ambiguous. V lost 3 bases, J lost 3 bases, and 16 bases lay in between. This CDR3 is 15 amino acids long. Germline V gene data show CDR1 as DFQATT and CDR2 as SNEGSKA (reference sequence). The CDR3 loop is CSASGVFMGTDTQYF. The CDR3 bases are TGCAGTGCTAGTGGTGTCTTCATGGGGACAGATACGCAGTATTTT.

The chain joins TRBV5-5 to TRBJ1-1, with no clear D. The CDR3 length is 12 residues. The V end was cut by 2 bases, the J end by 4 bases, with 6 bases between. Germline loops: CDR1 SGHKS, CDR2 YYEKEE (reference sequence). CDR3 sequence reads: CASSLFGTEAFF. For the CDR3, the DNA is TGTGCCAGCAGCTTATTTGGCACTGAAGCTTTCTTT.

The rearrangement joins TRBV7-2 to TRBJ2-1; unclear D gene. CDR3 size: 12 residues. The V gene's germline CDR1 is SGHTA and CDR2 FQGNSA. The V gene lost 1 base and the J gene lost 11 bases, with 9 bases spanning the gap. The CDR3 region has the DNA TGTGCCAGCAGCTTAGTGCTTCGCAAGCAGTTCTTC. It specifies CASSLVLRKQFF.

The chain carries TRBV15 and TRBJ1-5; D is unresolved. Trimming pared 5 bases from V and 6 bases from J, leaving 11 bases between. CDR3 size: 13 residues. From germline, CDR1 is LNHNV and CDR2 YYDKDF (reference sequence). The CDR3 DNA reads as TGTGCCACCAGCCATGGGAGGGCTCAGCCCCAGCATTTT. Translation: CATSHGRAQPQHF.

In the case of this clone: A read error may account for a junction end that differs from germline. The chain couples TRBV2 to TRBJ1-2; D is possibly TRBD1 (6 bases). This CDR3 spans 12 amino acids. Germline-derived CDR1 and CDR2 are SNHLY and FYNNEI. CDR3 in DNA: TGTGCCTGCAGGGGTGCTGACTATGGCTACACCTTC. Translation gives CACRGADYGYTF.

The chain couples TRBV6-5 to TRBJ1-1, with 8 positions matching TRBD1. Germline V gene data show CDR1 as MNHEY and CDR2 as SVGAGI. The CDR3 length is 14 residues. Losses at the gene ends were 8 bases for V and 3 bases for J; bases not matched to a gene: 8. CDR3 DNA sequence: TGTGCCAGCCTTGGCACAGGGGGGTACACTGAAGCTTTCTTT. The encoded protein is CASLGTGGYTEAFF.

CDR3 DNA sequence: TGTGCCAGTTGCTCCGGGACAGGGGTTTACGAGCAGTACTTC. Its translation: CASCSGTGVYEQYF. The chain joins TRBV28 to TRBJ2-7; TRBD1 matches 10 bases. Trimming at V came to 9 bases and at J to 4 bases, leaving 9 bases not matched to a gene. Per germline, CDR1 MDHEN and CDR2 SYDVKM. The CDR3 consists of 14 residues.

The chain recombines TRBV19 with TRBJ2-3, with 10 positions matching TRBD2. Trimming took 6 bases from V and 3 from J; bases not matched to a gene: 3. The germline V gene encodes CDR1 LNHDA and CDR2 SQIVND (reference sequence). The CDR3 contains 14 residues. CDR3 region: CASRFSGRTDTQYF. The CDR3 nucleotides read TGTGCCAGTAGGTTTAGCGGGAGGACAGATACGCAGTATTTT.

This chain's CDR3 is CASSLTSGYQETQYF. Written as DNA, the CDR3 is TGCGCCAGCAGCTTGACTAGCGGATACCAAGAGACCCAGTACTTC. The genes are TRBV5-1 and TRBJ2-5, with 8 bases aligning to TRBD2. V lost 1 base to trimming and J lost 0 bases; unmatched junction nucleotides: 2. This CDR3 is built from 15 residues. Germline-derived CDR1 and CDR2 are SGHRS and YFSETQ.

The chain recombines TRBV11-2 with TRBJ1-1; D is ambiguous. Germline CDR1 SGHAT, CDR2 FQNNGV. This CDR3 has 14 amino acids. V was pared by 5 bases and J by 1 base, with 11 bases between. In nucleotides, the CDR3 is TGTGCCAGCAGCGGCGGGTTATCGAACACTGAAGCTTTCTTT. Residues: CASSGGLSNTEAFF.

The chain employs TRBV7-3 and TRBJ2-2, with D perhaps assigned TRBD1 or TRBD2 (6 bases each). CDR3 length: 16 amino acids. The V gene lost 5 bases and the J gene lost 1 base, with 14 bases spanning the gap. Looked up from germline, CDR1 is SGHTA and CDR2 is FQGTGA. The CDR3 DNA is TGTGCCAGCAGCCAGGAGGGACATGTGAACACCGGGGAGCTGTTTTTT. Translation: CASSQEGHVNTGELFF. Complete variable domain (other parts from reference TRBV7-3 and TRBJ2-2): GAGVSQTPSNKVTEKGKYVELRCDPISGHTALYWYRQSLGQGPEFLIYFQGTGAADDSGLPNDRFFAVRPEGSVSTLKIQRTERGDSAVYLCASSQEGHVNTGELFFGEGSRLTVL.

The rearrangement links TRBV18 to TRBJ2-5, with D possibly called TRBD1 or TRBD2 (5 bases each). Germline values: CDR1 KGHSH, CDR2 LQKENI. The germline V and J ends were trimmed by 3 bases and 5 bases, with 16 bases remaining between them. CDR3 size: 15 residues. The CDR3 DNA is TGTGCCAGCTCACCCATAGCAGGGAGCTGGGAGACCCAGTACTTC. It specifies CASSPIAGSWETQYF.

This chain links TRBV6-1 with TRBJ1-4; TRBD1 aligns across 8 bases. Germline loops: CDR1 MNHNS, CDR2 SASEGT. CDR3 length: 14 amino acids. V lost 3 bases and J lost 7; bases outside the gene matches: 4. This CDR3 reads CASSEQGAVEKLFF. For the CDR3, the DNA is TGTGCCAGCAGTGAGCAGGGGGCGGTTGAAAAACTGTTTTTT.

V and J are TRBV5-1 and TRBJ2-3, with D perhaps TRBD1 (6 bases). The germline V and J ends were trimmed by 1 base and 4 bases, with 13 bases remaining between them. Germline values: CDR1 SGHRS, CDR2 YFSETQ. The CDR3 runs 15 residues. CDR3 region: CASSLWDTGADTQYF. CDR3 in DNA: TGCGCCAGCAGCTTGTGGGACACCGGGGCAGATACGCAGTATTTT.

This clone has just a few counts. This chain links TRBV28 with TRBJ1-6; D call uncertain. Germline CDR1 is MDHEN and CDR2 is SYDVKM. V lost 7 bases and J 7 bases, leaving 8 bases between the germline ends. This CDR3 comprises 12 residues. The CDR3 DNA follows: TGTGCCAGCACAAGCATAAATTCACCCCTCCACTTT. As protein: CASTSINSPLHF.

Of note for this clone: Different DNA sequences within this sample yield the same CDR3. The rearrangement uses TRBV9 and TRBJ1-2, with unresolved D. Trimming cost V 4 bases and J 8 bases, with 12 bases left between them. The CDR3 runs 12 residues. Per germline, CDR1 SGDLS and CDR2 YYNGEE. CDR3 sequence: CASSTRARGYTF. DNA for the CDR3: TGTGCCAGCAGCACCCGGGCACGAGGCTACACCTTC.

The chain combines TRBV7-9 with TRBJ1-1; the match to TRBD1 covers 7 bases. The germline gives CDR1 SEHNR, CDR2 FQNEAQ (reference sequence). This CDR3 contains 13 residues. The V gene end was trimmed by 4 bases and the J gene end by 11 bases; junction bases not matched to a gene: 10. Here the CDR3 reads CASSSGTGVTAFF. DNA of the CDR3: TGTGCCAGCAGCTCCGGAACAGGGGTGACTGCTTTCTTT.

V gene TRBV27 combines with J gene TRBJ1-1; weak D call: TRBD1 (5 bases). The germline V gene has CDR1 MNHEY and CDR2 SMNVEV (reference sequence). CDR3 length equals 12 residues. V was clipped by 5 bases and J by 4 bases, with 8 bases between them. Here the CDR3 DNA reads TGTGCCAGCAGTGAGCAGGGCACTGAAGCTTTCTTT. Protein: CASSEQGTEAFF.

The sample holds one count of this clone. The chain recombines TRBV30 with TRBJ2-1, with TRBD2 matching over 13 bases. Germline V gene sequence: CDR1 GTSNPN, CDR2 SVGIG (reference sequence). This CDR3 has 19 residues. With V trimmed by 5 bases and J by 0 bases, 13 bases remained unmatched. The CDR3 loop is CAWAVTSGRILSSYNEQFF. The CDR3 DNA reads as TGTGCCTGGGCGGTGACTAGCGGGAGGATTTTGAGCTCCTACAATGAGCAGTTCTTC.